The 24 T cell receptor beta chains below were found in one sample sequenced in a study of identical twins. MiXCR was run by TCRdb on the 5' RACE reads, yielding one entry per CDR3 protein. The sample records 420,000 or so distinct CDR3 sequences, under 20% being singletons. The sample comprised naive T cells sorted from blood. The receptors originated from a man aged 50 to 59 in good health.

This clonotype was counted a few times. J is TRBJ1-5 and V is TRBV12-3 or TRBV12-4; maybe TRBD1 (6 bases). CDR3 length: 15 residues. The germline V and J ends were trimmed by 5 bases and 3 bases, with 14 bases remaining between them. DNA for the CDR3: TGTGCCAGCAGTCCATTTTCAGGGGACAATCAGCCCCAGCATTTT. Its protein is CASSPFSGDNQPQHF.

This clonotype turned up a few times. This chain uses TRBV10-2 with TRBJ1-6; D remains ambiguous. Germline CDR1 WSHSY, CDR2 SAAADI. Trimming stripped 4 bases from V and 7 bases from J, with 14 bases between. CDR3 length: 15 residues. The CDR3 sequence: CASSVNPGRNSPLHF. The CDR3 DNA sequence: TGCGCCAGCAGTGTGAATCCGGGGAGGAATTCACCCCTCCACTTT.

This clonotype was seen a few times. Here the CDR3 DNA reads TGTGCCAGCAGCTCGTCCGGGACAGGGTCCTACGAGCAGTACTTC. Its protein is CASSSSGTGSYEQYF. The chain links TRBV7-9 to TRBJ2-7; TRBD1 agrees at 9 bases. This CDR3 is 15 amino acids long. V gave up 4 bases and J gave up 1 base; unmatched junction bases: 5. Germline CDR1 is SEHNR and CDR2 is FQNEAQ (reference sequence). The entire variable domain, with the rest obtained from reference TRBV7-9 and TRBJ2-7, is as follows: DTGVSQNPRHKITKRGQNVTFRCDPISEHNRLYWYRQTLGQGPEFLTYFQNEAQLEKSRLLSDRFSAERPKGSFSTLEIQRTEQGDSAMYLCASSSSGTGSYEQYFGPGTRLTVT.

The chain carries TRBV27 and TRBJ1-1; TRBD1 might be the D (5 bases). The CDR3 loop spans 16 amino acids. In germline, CDR1 is MNHEY, CDR2 SMNVEV (reference sequence). V was pared by 6 bases and J by 4 bases, with 21 bases between. CDR3 region: CASSRDQGAPGTEAFF. CDR3 in DNA: TGTGCCAGCAGCCGCGACCAGGGAGCGCCGGGCACTGAAGCTTTCTTT.

This clonotype was detected ten times or more. CDR3: CASARVPSDTQYF. CDR3 nucleotide sequence: TGTGCCAGCGCCCGAGTTCCCTCAGATACGCAGTATTTT. The rearrangement uses TRBV7-9 and TRBJ2-3; no firm D call. The V and J ends lost 8 bases and 4 bases respectively, with 13 bases between them. The CDR3 is made up of 13 amino acids. Germline V gives CDR1 SEHNR, CDR2 FQNEAQ (reference sequence). Variable domain in full (rest from reference TRBV7-9 and TRBJ2-3): DTGVSQNPRHKITKRGQNVTFRCDPISEHNRLYWYRQTLGQGPEFLTYFQNEAQLEKSRLLSDRFSAERPKGSFSTLEIQRTEQGDSAMYLCASARVPSDTQYFGPGTRLTVL.

The genes are TRBV5-1 and TRBJ2-4; 10 nucleotides match TRBD1. Trimming at V came to 5 bases and at J to 8 bases, leaving 7 bases not matched to a gene. From germline, CDR1 is SGHRS and CDR2 YFSETQ. The CDR3 contains 14 residues. As DNA, the CDR3 is TGCGCCAGCAGGCCGGGACAGGGGAGGTACATTCAGTACTTC. Amino acids: CASRPGQGRYIQYF.

The chain carries TRBV3-1 and TRBJ1-1, with a weak D call TRBD1 (6 bases). The germline V and J ends were trimmed by 0 bases and 4 bases, with 18 bases remaining between them. The CDR3 extends over 17 amino acids. The germline V gene has CDR1 LGHDT and CDR2 YNNKEL (reference sequence). The CDR3 nucleotides read TGTGCCAGCAGCCAAGATCGTTTACAGGGAGGGGGCACTGAAGCTTTCTTT. Its translation: CASSQDRLQGGGTEAFF.

The chain uses TRBV9 and TRBJ2-7; D possibly corresponds to TRBD2 (6 bases). This CDR3 region has 14 residues. In germline, CDR1 is SGDLS, CDR2 YYNGEE. V lost 5 bases to trimming and J lost 1 base, with 13 bases between them. CDR3 protein: CASSPGTQSYEQYF. The CDR3 coding sequence is TGTGCCAGCAGTCCCGGGACTCAATCCTACGAGCAGTACTTC.

The CDR3 nucleotides read TGTGCCAGCAGCCGTGTTAGGGTTGGAATTGACGAGCAGTACTTC. It specifies CASSRVRVGIDEQYF. This chain joins TRBV27 and TRBJ2-7; no reliable D call. V lost 6 bases and J lost 5, with 20 bases in between. Germline CDR1 reads MNHEY; CDR2 reads SMNVEV (reference sequence). This CDR3 is built from 15 residues.

This chain connects TRBV6-1 to TRBJ1-5; maybe TRBD1 (6 bases). This CDR3 spans 13 amino acids. Germline V gene lookup returns CDR1 MNHNS and CDR2 SASEGT. Trimming removed 10 bases from V and 4 bases from J, with 14 bases in between. CDR3 bases: TGTGCCACTAAGGGGGGAGTGAATCAGCCCCAGCATTTT. Translation gives CATKGGVNQPQHF.

This clonotype was counted ten times or more. The rearrangement uses TRBV10-3 and TRBJ2-1; the D is unclear. The CDR3 consists of 14 residues. Deletions cut 7 bases from V and 0 bases from J, with 10 bases between. Germline values: CDR1 ENHRY, CDR2 SYGVKD. DNA for the CDR3: TGTGCCATCACGGCGGAGAGCTCCTACAATGAGCAGTTCTTC. Protein: CAITAESSYNEQFF.

The V call is TRBV7-2, the J call TRBJ2-6; TRBD2 might be the D (5 bases). Deletions cut 0 bases from V and 0 bases from J, with 18 bases between. Germline-derived CDR1 and CDR2 are SGHTA and FQGNSA. The CDR3 sequence is 20 residues long. The CDR3 DNA sequence: TGTGCCAGCAGCTTAGCAGCGTTGGCAGGACTCCTCTCTGGGGCCAACGTCCTGACTTTC. It codes for CASSLAALAGLLSGANVLTF.

This chain links TRBV5-1 with TRBJ2-7; 7 nucleotides line up with TRBD1. This CDR3 has 15 amino acids. The germline gives CDR1 SGHRS, CDR2 YFSETQ. V lost 4 bases and J lost 5; bases outside the gene matches: 12. The CDR3 loop is CASSALVGQIHEQYF. The CDR3 DNA reads as TGCGCCAGCAGCGCGCTCGTGGGACAGATCCACGAGCAGTACTTC.

This clonotype was counted many times. The rearrangement uses TRBV20-1 and TRBJ2-2, with 7 bases aligning to TRBD1. Germline CDR1 and CDR2: DFQATT and SNEGSKA (reference sequence). The CDR3 length is 15 residues. V was clipped by 3 bases and J by 2 bases; unmatched bases: 6. In DNA, the CDR3 is TGCAGTGCTAGGTCCGGGACAGATAACACCGGGGAGCTGTTTTTT. Protein product: CSARSGTDNTGELFF.

This clonotype appeared a few times. This sequence joins TRBV7-2 and TRBJ2-3, with 8 bases that match TRBD2. Germline CDR1 SGHTA, CDR2 FQGNSA. The CDR3 totals 13 residues. After removal of 10 bases from V and 2 bases from J, the junction contained 5 bases not matched to a gene. The CDR3 sequence is CATERGPTDTQYF. For the CDR3, the DNA is TGTGCCACCGAGCGGGGGCCCACAGATACGCAGTATTTT. Full variable domain (rest looked up from reference TRBV7-2 and TRBJ2-3): GAGVSQSPSNKVTEKGKDVELRCDPISGHTALYWYRQSLGQGLEFLIYFQGNSAPDKSGLPSDRFSAERTGGSVSTLTIQRTQQEDSAVYLCATERGPTDTQYFGPGTRLTVL.

This clonotype was counted at least ten times. This chain uses TRBV20-1 with TRBJ1-1; 7 nucleotides agree with TRBD1. V was pared by 3 bases and J by 4 bases, with 8 bases of the junction left unmatched. This CDR3 is 14 amino acids long. Germline V gene lookup returns CDR1 DFQATT and CDR2 SNEGSKA (reference sequence). CDR3 amino acids: CSARIIRGSTEAFF. The CDR3 DNA follows: TGCAGTGCTAGGATAATCAGGGGGAGCACTGAAGCTTTCTTT.

Points on this clonotype: Sequence at one end of the junction differs from germline and may be a read error. This chain joins TRBV28 and TRBJ2-3; the D call may be TRBD1 or TRBD2 (6 bases each). The CDR3 is 12 residues long. Germline-derived CDR1 and CDR2 are MDHEN and SYDVKM. Here the CDR3 DNA reads TGTGCCAGCAACAAGGGGGAGGTGAAATCAGTTTTT. It is translated as CASNKGEVKSVF.

This clonotype came up many times. Relative to the germline gene, one junction end is altered; a read error may explain this. The rearrangement joins TRBV7-2 to TRBJ2-7; D might be TRBD1 (6 bases). Germline-derived CDR1 and CDR2 are SGHTA and FQGNSA. The CDR3 extends over 12 amino acids. CDR3 in amino acids: CASSIQGYEQYF. The CDR3 bases are TGCGCCAGCAGCATACAGGGCTACGAGCAGTACTTC.

This clonotype showed up just a few times. The rearrangement uses TRBV7-9 and TRBJ1-6; TRBD1 might be the D (5 bases). Trimming shortened V by 6 bases and J by 8 bases, and 20 bases separated the two germline ends. The V gene's germline CDR1 is SEHNR and CDR2 FQNEAQ (reference sequence). The CDR3 is 16 amino acids. CDR3: CASSHPADTGHSPLHF. In nucleotides, the CDR3 is TGTGCCAGCAGTCACCCGGCGGACACCGGGCATTCACCCCTCCACTTT.

The chain couples TRBV5-1 to TRBJ2-3, with D perhaps assigned TRBD1 or TRBD2 (5 bases each). Germline CDR1 is SGHRS and CDR2 is YFSETQ. V gave up 0 bases and J gave up 0 bases, with 8 bases separating them. This CDR3 region has 15 residues. CDR3 protein: CASSLGDLSTDTQYF. The DNA for the CDR3 is TGCGCCAGCAGCTTGGGGGACCTTAGCACAGATACGCAGTATTTT.

The chain links TRBV20-1 to TRBJ1-3, with D perhaps matching TRBD1 (5 bases). The CDR3 loop spans 15 amino acids. The V gene's germline CDR1 is DFQATT and CDR2 SNEGSKA (reference sequence). The V and J ends lost 6 bases and 0 bases respectively, with 15 bases between them. The CDR3 reads CSAPGERASGNTIYF. The CDR3 bases are TGCAGTGCCCCGGGGGAGAGGGCCTCTGGAAACACCATATATTTT.

This clonotype was detected many times. The rearrangement joins TRBV12-3 or TRBV12-4 to TRBJ1-1; no reliable D call. Trimming stripped 6 bases from V and 3 bases from J, with 5 bases between. The CDR3 length is 11 residues. In nucleotides, the CDR3 is TGTGCCAGCAGGAGGTACACTGAAGCTTTCTTT. Encoded protein: CASRRYTEAFF.

This clonotype was picked up a small number of times. The rearrangement joins TRBV20-1 to TRBJ2-2; D could derive from TRBD1 or TRBD2 (5 bases each). V lost 6 bases to trimming and J lost 1 base, with 12 bases between them. Germline lookup yields CDR1 DFQATT and CDR2 SNEGSKA (reference sequence). This CDR3 region has 14 residues. The CDR3 here is CSAPGTENTGELFF. The CDR3 region has the DNA TGCAGTGCCCCCGGGACGGAGAACACCGGGGAGCTGTTTTTT.

This chain joins TRBV4-3 and TRBJ2-7; D unclear. Trimming removed 1 base at V and 3 bases at J, with 10 bases between. The germline V gene encodes CDR1 LGHNA and CDR2 YSLEER. The CDR3 has 14 amino acids. Here the CDR3 DNA reads TGCGCCAGCAGCCAAGTCCTGGGGATCTACGAGCAGTACTTC. Translated, it gives CASSQVLGIYEQYF.